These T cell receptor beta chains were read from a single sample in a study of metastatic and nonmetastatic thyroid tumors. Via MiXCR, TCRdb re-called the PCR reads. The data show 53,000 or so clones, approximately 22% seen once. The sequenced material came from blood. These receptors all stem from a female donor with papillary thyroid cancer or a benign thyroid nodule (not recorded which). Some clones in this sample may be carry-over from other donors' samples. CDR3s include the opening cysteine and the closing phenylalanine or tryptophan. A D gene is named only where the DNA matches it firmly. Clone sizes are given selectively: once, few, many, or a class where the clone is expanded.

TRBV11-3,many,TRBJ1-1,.,TGTGCCAGCAGCCCCCGCCCGGGTGCTGAAGCTTTCTTT,CASSPRPGAEAFF
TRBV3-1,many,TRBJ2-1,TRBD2,TGTGCCAGCAGCCAATTACCGGGGACTAGCGGGAATAATGAGCAGTTCTTC,CASSQLPGTSGNNEQFF
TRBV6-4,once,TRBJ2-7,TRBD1,TGTGCCAAACCTGAGGACAGGGCTGGCGAGCAGAACTTC,CAKPEDRAGEQNF
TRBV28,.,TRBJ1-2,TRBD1,TGTGCCAGCAGTTTCCCGACAGGGGGGGATGCCTACACCTTC,CASSFPTGGDAYTF
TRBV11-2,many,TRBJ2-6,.,TGTGCCAGCAGCTGGGGATCTGGGGCCAACGTCCTGACTTTC,CASSWGSGANVLTF
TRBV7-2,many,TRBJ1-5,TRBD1,TGTGCCAGCAGCCCGGCTGGGACAGCAACCCGGCCCCAGCATTTT,CASSPAGTATRPQHF
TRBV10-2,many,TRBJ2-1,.,TGCGCCAGCACCACACGGAGTGGTGAGAGAAGCTCCTACAATGAGCAGTTCTTC,CASTTRSGERSSYNEQFF
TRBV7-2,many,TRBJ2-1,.,TGTGCCAGCAGCCTCCATACCAATGAGCAGTTCTTC,CASSLHTNEQFF
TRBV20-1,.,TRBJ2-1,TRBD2,TGCAGTTCTAGCGGGATGACCTCCTACAATGAGCAGTTCTTC,CSSSGMTSYNEQFF
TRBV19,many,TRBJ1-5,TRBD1,TGTGCCAGTAGGAGCCGGGACAGGGTGGACCAGCCCCAGCATTTT,CASRSRDRVDQPQHF
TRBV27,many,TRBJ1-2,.,TGTGCCAGCAGTCCCAGAGCTAACTATGGCTACACCTTC,CASSPRANYGYTF
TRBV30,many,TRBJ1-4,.,TGTGCCTGGGGTAATGAAAAACTGTTTTTT,CAWGNEKLFF
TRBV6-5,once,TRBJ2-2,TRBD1,TGTGCCAGCAGTTACGGTCGGACAGGTGAACACCGGGATCTGTTTTTT,CASSYGRTGEHRDLFF
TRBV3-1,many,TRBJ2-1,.,TGTGCCAGCACCACAGGTGTAGCACAGAATGAGCAGTTCTTC,CASTTGVAQNEQFF
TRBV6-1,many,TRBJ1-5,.,TGTGCCAGCACTCAAAGGGGAGGCACCGTGGGGCCCCAGCATTTT,CASTQRGGTVGPQHF
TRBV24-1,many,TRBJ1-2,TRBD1,TGTGCCTCGAGGGGGACAGGGAAGGCTTCTGGCTACACCTTC,CASRGTGKASGYTF
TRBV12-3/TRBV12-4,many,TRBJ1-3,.,TGTGCCAGCAGTTTGGGACGGGGGGCTGGAAACACCATATATTTT,CASSLGRGAGNTIYF
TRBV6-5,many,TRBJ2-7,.,TGTGCCAGCAGTTACGCCCGGGACAACGTCTACGAGCAGTACTTC,CASSYARDNVYEQYF
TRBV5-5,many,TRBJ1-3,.,TGTGCCAGCAGCCCTACAGGGTCTGGAAACACCATATATTTT,CASSPTGSGNTIYF
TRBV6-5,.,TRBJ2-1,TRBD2,TGTGCCAGCAGGTTAGGACTAGCGGTCTACAATGAGCAGTTCTTC,CASRLGLAVYNEQFF
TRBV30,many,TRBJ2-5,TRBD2,TGTGCCTGGAGCGGGGGGACTTCTCGAGAGACCCAGTACTTC,CAWSGGTSRETQYF
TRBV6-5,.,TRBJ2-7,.,TGTGCCAGCAGTTATGCCGACGACCCGAACGAGCAGTACTTC,CASSYADDPNEQYF
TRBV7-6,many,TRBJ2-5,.,TGTGCCAGCAGCCCTCTCTCTCAGACTAGTTCGGAGACCCAGTACTTC,CASSPLSQTSSETQYF
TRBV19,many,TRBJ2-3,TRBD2,TGTGCCAGTAGTGGAAGCGGGAGGGCCTACACAGATACGCAGTATTTT,CASSGSGRAYTDTQYF
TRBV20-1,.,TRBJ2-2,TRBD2,TGCAGTGCTAGTAGCCGGGAGGGCCGGGCCCGTGAGCTGTTTTTT,CSASSREGRARELFF
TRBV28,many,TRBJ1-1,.,TGTGCCAGCATCGGGGGACGGATGAACACTGAAGCTTTCTTT,CASIGGRMNTEAFF
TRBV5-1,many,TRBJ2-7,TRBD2,TGCGCCAGTACCGATTGGGGCGGGAGTAATACTTTCGAGCAGTACTTC,CASTDWGGSNTFEQYF
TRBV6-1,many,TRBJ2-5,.,TGTGCCAGCAGTGATGCCGGACAAGCACAAGAGACCCAGTACTTC,CASSDAGQAQETQYF
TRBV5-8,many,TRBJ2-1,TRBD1,TGTGCCAGCAGCTCCACGGACAGGGGGAATGAGCAGTTCTTC,CASSSTDRGNEQFF
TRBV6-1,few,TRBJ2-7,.,TGTGCCAGCACCCGTGGAAGCGGTGGGATCTCCTACGAGCAGTACTTC,CASTRGSGGISYEQYF
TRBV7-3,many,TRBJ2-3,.,TGTGCCAGCAGCCTGATCCCGGTGGGCGCAGATACGCAGTATTTT,CASSLIPVGADTQYF
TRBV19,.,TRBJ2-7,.,TGTGCCAGTTCCTTGGGTTGGTCGGTGTCCAACGAGCAGTACTTC,CASSLGWSVSNEQYF
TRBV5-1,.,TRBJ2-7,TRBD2,TGCGCCAGCAGCTCGGGACTAGCGGGAGCTAGGTCCGAGCAGTACTTC,CASSSGLAGARSEQYF
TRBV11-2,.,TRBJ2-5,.,TGTGCCAGCTGCCGGGACCCCTCCCTAGAGACCCAGTACTTC,CASCRDPSLETQYF
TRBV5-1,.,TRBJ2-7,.,TGCGCCAGCAGCTTGGCCCAGGGGTTCGGCTACGAGCAGTACTTC,CASSLAQGFGYEQYF
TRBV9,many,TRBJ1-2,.,TGTGCCAGCAGCGTAAAAGAGGGTTTTCATAACTATGGCTACACCTTC,CASSVKEGFHNYGYTF
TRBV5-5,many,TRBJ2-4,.,TGTGCCAGCAGCTGGGGGGAACGGAACATTCAGTACTTC,CASSWGERNIQYF
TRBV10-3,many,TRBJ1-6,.,TGTGCCATCGCCGAGGGAATGGGCTATAATTCACCCCTCCACTTT,CAIAEGMGYNSPLHF
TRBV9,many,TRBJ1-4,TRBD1,TGTGCCAGCAGCGCAAACAGGGGCACAACTAATGAAAAACTGTTTTTT,CASSANRGTTNEKLFF
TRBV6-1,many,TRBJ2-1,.,TGTGCCAGCAGCCTGCTCCCCTTACCATACAATGAGCAGTTCTTC,CASSLLPLPYNEQFF
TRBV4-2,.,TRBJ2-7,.,TGTGCCAGCAGCCAAGCTCCCGTGACGCAGGTTGGGAAGCAGTACTTC,CASSQAPVTQVGKQYF
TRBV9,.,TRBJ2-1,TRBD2,TGTGTCAGCAGTGTAGAACCGACTAGCAGCTTCTACAATGAGCAGTTCTTC,CVSSVEPTSSFYNEQFF
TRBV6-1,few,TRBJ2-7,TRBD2,TGTGCCAGCAGTACGACTATCAGCGGGGGGATCTACGAGCAGTACTTC,CASSTTISGGIYEQYF
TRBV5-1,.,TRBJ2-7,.,TGCGCCAGCAGCTTGGGGGTCGGCGAGCAGTACTTC,CASSLGVGEQYF
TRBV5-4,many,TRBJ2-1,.,TGTGCCAGCAGCTTGGGACGGGGCGGGTTTGAGCAGTTCTTC,CASSLGRGGFEQFF
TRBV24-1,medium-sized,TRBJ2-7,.,TGTGCCACCAGTGATTTGGGCGGTATCCGGCAGTACTTC,CATSDLGGIRQYF
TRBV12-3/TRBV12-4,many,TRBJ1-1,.,TGTGCCAGCAGCTCTATGGAGAACACTGAAGCTTTCTTT,CASSSMENTEAFF
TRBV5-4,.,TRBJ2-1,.,TGCGCCAGCAGCTCCGGGCCCAGTACTGAGCAGTTCTTC,CASSSGPSTEQFF
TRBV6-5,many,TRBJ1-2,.,TGTGCCAGCAGTGACTCCAGGGTTTTAGTCGGTTCGGACTATGGCTACACCTTC,CASSDSRVLVGSDYGYTF
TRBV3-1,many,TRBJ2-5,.,TGTGCCAGCAGCCAAGAAGGGCGGGTTGGAGAGACCCAGTACTTC,CASSQEGRVGETQYF
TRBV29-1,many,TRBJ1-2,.,TGTAGCTCTCGGGACCCCAGAACGAGCTATGGCTACACCTTC,CSSRDPRTSYGYTF
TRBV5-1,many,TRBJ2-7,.,TGCGCCAGCAGCTTGGAGATTGACGGACACGAGCAGTACTTC,CASSLEIDGHEQYF
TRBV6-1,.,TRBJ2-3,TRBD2,TGTGCCAGCAGTGAGACTAGCGGGGGCACAGATACGCAGTATTTT,CASSETSGGTDTQYF